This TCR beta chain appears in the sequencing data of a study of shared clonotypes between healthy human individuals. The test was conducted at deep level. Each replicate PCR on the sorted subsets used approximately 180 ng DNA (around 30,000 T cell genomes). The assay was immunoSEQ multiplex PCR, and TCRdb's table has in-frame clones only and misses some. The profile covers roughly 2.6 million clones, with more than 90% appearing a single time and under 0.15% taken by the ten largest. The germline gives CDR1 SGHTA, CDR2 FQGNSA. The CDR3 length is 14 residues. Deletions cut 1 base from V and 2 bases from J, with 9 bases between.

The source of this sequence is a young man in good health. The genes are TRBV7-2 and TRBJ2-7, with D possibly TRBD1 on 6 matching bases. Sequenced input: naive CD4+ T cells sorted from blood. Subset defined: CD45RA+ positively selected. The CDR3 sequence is CASSLGRQAYEQYF. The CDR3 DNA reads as TGTGCCAGCAGCTTAGGCAGACAGGCCTACGAGCAGTACTTC.